The 3 T cell receptor beta chains below come from one sample, sequenced in a study of response to subunit inactivated influenza vaccine. One entry per CDR3 protein results from TCRdb running MiXCR on the RT-PCR reads. This repertoire shows hundreds of thousands of distinct CDR3 sequences, about 25% found once; its top ten account for less than 2.5%. Material: CD4+ T cells sorted from PBMCs, obtained 5 to 6 days after vaccination. The receptor set was obtained from a man aged 45 to 65 who received an inactivated influenza vaccine.

This rearrangement joins TRBV7-2 to TRBJ1-6; no clear D gene. CDR1 and CDR2 (germline): SGHTA, FQGNSA. CDR3 size: 14 residues. Trimming removed 0 bases from V and 7 bases from J, with 7 bases in between. In nucleotides, the CDR3 is TGTGCCAGCAGCTTAGCATCTCTAAATTCACCCCTCCACTTT. Amino acids: CASSLASLNSPLHF.

This clonotype showed up many times. The CDR3 nucleotides are TGCAGTGCTCCGTACCAAGAGACCCAGTACTTC. This translates into CSAPYQETQYF. The chain links TRBV20-1 to TRBJ2-5; D is unresolved. Germline loops: CDR1 DFQATT, CDR2 SNEGSKA (reference sequence). Deletions cut 5 bases from V and 0 bases from J, with 4 bases between. The CDR3 contains 11 residues.

Only a few counts were recorded for this clonotype. The chain couples TRBV12-3 or TRBV12-4 to TRBJ1-5; no reliable D call. The CDR3 consists of 16 residues. With 3 bases removed from V and 2 bases from J, the gap between germline ends came to 14 bases. DNA of the CDR3: TGTGCCAGCAGTTTCGAGGGCGGTTCTGGCAATCAGCCCCAGCATTTT. Translating gives CASSFEGGSGNQPQHF.